This entry describes one T cell receptor (beta chain). This clone's antigen is unknown. No qualities accompany the bases; no much larger clone lies one base away. V is clipped by 3 bases and J by 8 bases, and the sequence between their germline boundaries is 14 bases long. CDR1 and CDR2 (SGHRS, YFSETQ) derive from the germline V gene. CDR3 length: 13 amino acids, cysteine to phenylalanine. Only the CDR3 portion is preserved as DNA: 39 bases, with reading frame beginning at the first base. This entry is derived from a study of blood T cell repertoires in COVID-19 (dated by TCRdb to between 2020 and 2021). Study-wide context: The collaborator samples originated in the United States, Italy and Spain and spanned the acute and convalescent phases of COVID-19. The prospective study material was composed of cDNA or gDNA derived from T cells, B-cell-depleted T cells, or PBMCs. Subjects who had been exposed to COVID-19, were actively infected with it, or had recovered from it provided the deeply sampled blood TCRbeta repertoires that made up the dataset. Where available, HLA class I and class II types were taken from metadata supplied by the sample provider and were not determined by assay-based typing. The repertoires were released in a freely available public database meant as a resource for research on the immune response to SARS-CoV-2. A de-identified subject ID, COVID-19 status, age in years and sex were almost always included in the sample metadata. Samples were obtained from the ongoing ImmuneRACE study (first 160 participants) and from 1,254 subjects provided by 6 global collaborators. What the research found in general, with its limitations: How much clinical and demographic metadata was included differed by source and by participant, and the metadata was provided uncurated.

The immunoSEQ Assay, a bias-controlled multiplex PCR, was used to amplify TCRbeta CDR3 regions from genomic DNA. The authors processed their data as follows. Nucleated cell counts per sample were estimated from amplification of reference gene primers within the assay. To quantify the absolute abundance of each unique TCRbeta CDR3 rearrangement, sequence reads were collapsed and filtered. For each sample, productive Simpson clonality was calculated as the square root of Simpson's diversity index over productive rearrangements. Here the immuneACCESS table is served through TCRdb, limited to in-frame sequences with V and J called. Missing clones are a known gap in these copies; in checked studies unresolved V genes cover under half, and the rest lacks a known reason. For V, J and clone size, that table is used; D and trimming come from the DNA. For this sample the table gives approximately 290,000 clones, of which around 85% were detected only once. Roughly 0.94% of the sample goes to the ten largest clones.

One collaborating source in Seattle enrolled patients while the patients were actively infected and followed the patients over time throughout the course of disease. Each collaborating institution followed its own protocols to collect whole blood in K2EDTA tubes. For TCRbeta analysis, collaborator samples were shipped as frozen whole blood, as isolated PBMCs, or as DNA extracted from either sample type. The receptor was derived from a human donor with COVID-19, enrolled during active disease. The donor label of this sample is uncertain. Sequenced material: peripheral blood. The V and J segments used are TRBV5-1 and TRBJ1-1, with a tentative D gene TRBD1 over 6 matching bases. In nucleotides, the sequence is TGCGCCAGCAGCTCAACCGGGACATTGGAAGCTTTCTTT. This gives the protein CASSSTGTLEAFF.